What follows are 28 T cell receptor beta chains derived from one specimen sequenced in a study of blood T cell repertoires in COVID-19. TCRdb's table, derived via immunoSEQ multiplex PCR, lists solely in-frame clones and lacks some. The top ten clones hold approximately 9% of a sample with approximately 110,000 clones, more than 80% of them seen once. The sequenced material came from peripheral blood. The origin of the receptors is a woman aged 70 to 79 with acute or convalescent COVID-19.

This clone was observed once. The rearrangement links TRBV6-5 to TRBJ1-2, with D possibly being TRBD1 (5 bases). V gave up 8 bases and J gave up 2 bases, with 18 bases separating them. CDR1 and CDR2 (germline): MNHEY, SVGAGI. The CDR3 is 15 residues long. The CDR3 here is CASSARGGGNYGYTF. DNA for the CDR3: TGTGCCAGCTCCGCCCGTGGGGGGGGGAACTATGGCTACACCTTC.

This sequence joins TRBV19 and TRBJ1-5, with D maybe TRBD1 (5 bases). V was shortened by 0 bases and J by 7 bases, with 22 bases between the two germline ends. Germline V gene data show CDR1 as LNHDA and CDR2 as SQIVND (reference sequence). The CDR3 consists of 18 residues. The CDR3 coding sequence is TGTGCCAGTAGTATAGATGGGGCAGGGCCCTACCAGGTCCAGCCCCAGCATTTT. Encoded protein: CASSIDGAGPYQVQPQHF.

The V and J genes are TRBV7-9 and TRBJ2-7; D is ambiguous. Trimming cost V 5 bases and J 6 bases, with 14 bases left between them. CDR3 length equals 13 residues. The germline gives CDR1 SEHNR, CDR2 FQNEAQ (reference sequence). CDR3 coding DNA: TGTGCCAGCAGCCCGTTTGGGCCCGGCGAGCAGTACTTC. Amino acids: CASSPFGPGEQYF.

The chain has TRBV28 and TRBJ2-7; a weak D match, TRBD1 (6 bases). The CDR3 has 15 amino acids. Germline V CDR1 and CDR2: MDHEN, SYDVKM. The germline V and J ends were trimmed by 6 bases and 5 bases, with 20 bases remaining between them. CDR3 in amino acids: CASRRTSTGIHEQYF. Here the CDR3 DNA reads TGTGCCAGCAGACGAACCTCTACAGGGATCCACGAGCAGTACTTC.

This clone appeared a few times. The CDR3 nucleotides are TGTGCCAGTACTGCGGAGCGGAAAGCCAGCAATCAGCCCCAGCATTTT. Translation gives CASTAERKASNQPQHF. The genes are TRBV19 and TRBJ1-5; D not resolved. Germline V gene sequence: CDR1 LNHDA, CDR2 SQIVND (reference sequence). V was clipped by 7 bases and J by 1 base, with 17 bases between them. The CDR3 is 16 residues long.

This clone was counted a few times. The rearrangement joins TRBV4-3 to TRBJ1-1, with D perhaps matching TRBD1 (5 bases). The CDR3 is made up of 14 amino acids. Germline V lookup: CDR1 LGHNA, CDR2 YSLEER. V shed 1 base and J shed 4 bases, with 10 bases lying between them. CDR3 in amino acids: CASSQASGGTEAFF. DNA for the CDR3: TGCGCCAGCAGCCAAGCCTCGGGGGGCACTGAAGCTTTCTTT.

The chain uses TRBV4-1 and TRBJ1-5; a possible D gene is TRBD1 (5 bases). CDR3 length: 14 amino acids. With 4 bases removed from V and 8 bases from J, the gap between germline ends came to 15 bases. CDR1 is MGHRA, CDR2 YSYEKL, per germline. The CDR3 loop reads CASSLHDSPKPQHF. The CDR3 region has the DNA TGCGCCAGCAGCCTCCACGACAGTCCGAAGCCCCAGCATTTT.

This clone was picked up a small number of times. The rearrangement joins TRBV2 to TRBJ1-2; 11 nucleotides line up with TRBD1. CDR1 SNHLY and CDR2 FYNNEI come from the germline V gene. With V trimmed by 4 bases and J by 2 bases, 3 bases remained unmatched. This CDR3 contains 15 residues. For the CDR3, the DNA is TGTGCCAGCAGTGTGGGGACAGGGGGGAACTATGGCTACACCTTC. It specifies CASSVGTGGNYGYTF.

The V and J genes are TRBV29-1 and TRBJ2-2; 7 bases match TRBD1. Losses at the gene ends were 6 bases for V and 6 bases for J; bases not matched to a gene: 10. In germline, CDR1 is SQVTM, CDR2 ANQGSEA. The CDR3 sequence is 14 residues long. The CDR3 region has the DNA TGCAGCGTGGGTACAGGGGCGGGTGCCGGGGAGCTGTTTTTT. Its translation is CSVGTGAGAGELFF.

The chain joins TRBV5-8 to TRBJ2-5, with TRBD1 as a possible D gene (7 bases). Germline CDR1 is SGHTS and CDR2 is YDEGEE. The CDR3 contains 17 residues. Trimming shortened V by 4 bases and J by 1 base, and 20 bases separated the two germline ends. CDR3 residues: CASSQLRDSRLQETQYF. The CDR3, as DNA: TGTGCCAGCAGCCAACTGCGGGACAGCAGGCTCCAAGAGACCCAGTACTTC.

The chain joins TRBV19 to TRBJ1-1, with D perhaps matching TRBD1 (5 bases). The V end lost 4 bases, the J end lost 5 bases, and 17 bases lay between the germline ends. The CDR3 loop spans 15 amino acids. CDR1 is LNHDA and CDR2 is SQIVND in the germline V gene (reference sequence). The CDR3 spells CASSTSPRGTTEAFF. The CDR3 DNA is TGTGCCAGTAGTACCTCCCCCCGGGGGACGACTGAAGCTTTCTTT.

The rearrangement joins TRBV19 to TRBJ2-3; no clear D gene. The germline V gene encodes CDR1 LNHDA and CDR2 SQIVND (reference sequence). This CDR3 contains 14 residues. The germline V and J ends were trimmed by 8 bases and 1 base, with 13 bases remaining between them. In DNA, the CDR3 is TGTGCCAGTTTGGCCAGGTTCGGCACAGATACGCAGTATTTT. Translating gives CASLARFGTDTQYF.

The V gene is TRBV3-1 (or the pseudogene TRBV3-2), the J gene TRBJ2-5; 9 bases are shared with TRBD1. Germline V lookup: CDR1 LGHDT, CDR2 YNNKEL (reference sequence). V lost 0 bases to trimming and J lost 4 bases; unmatched junction nucleotides: 9. The CDR3 has 17 amino acids. CDR3 in amino acids: CASSQEFRTGVSETQYF. CDR3 in DNA: TGTGCCAGCAGCCAAGAATTTCGGACAGGGGTCTCAGAGACCCAGTACTTC.

DNA of the CDR3: TGTGCCAGCAGCGTAGAGGGCTGGGGAGGTGAAAAACTGTTTTTT. This translates into CASSVEGWGGEKLFF. The chain recombines TRBV9 with TRBJ1-4; D is uncertain. Germline assignment: CDR1 SGDLS and CDR2 YYNGEE. The CDR3 covers 15 residues. The ends were cut back, 0 bases at V and 7 bases at J, with 13 bases in the middle.

The V call is TRBV2, the J call TRBJ1-1, with no clear D. This CDR3 spans 14 amino acids. V lost 3 bases, J lost 2 bases, and 10 bases lay in between. Germline V gene data show CDR1 as SNHLY and CDR2 as FYNNEI. The CDR3 nucleotides are TGTGCCAGCAGTGATCTGACTTTTAACACTGAAGCTTTCTTT. It is translated as CASSDLTFNTEAFF.

The CDR3: CASRSPGHRADTQYF. Written as DNA, the CDR3 is TGTGCCAGCAGGAGCCCGGGACATAGGGCAGATACGCAGTATTTT. The chain recombines TRBV6-5 with TRBJ2-3, with D possibly TRBD1 on 6 matching bases. This CDR3 contains 15 residues. CDR1 is MNHEY, CDR2 SVGAGI, per germline. Trimming took 6 bases from V and 4 from J, leaving 17 bases between them.

The chain has TRBV28 and TRBJ2-1; 8 nucleotides agree with TRBD1. Unmatched junction bases numbered 1, after V lost 4 bases and J lost 8 bases. The CDR3 consists of 12 residues. Per germline, CDR1 MDHEN and CDR2 SYDVKM. This chain's CDR3 is CASSSTGDEQFF. CDR3 DNA sequence: TGTGCCAGCAGTTCGACAGGGGATGAGCAGTTCTTC.

This clone has a handful of counts. The gene calls are TRBV11-2 and TRBJ2-2; tentative D call: TRBD1 (7 bases). Trimming removed 0 bases from V and 5 bases from J, with 10 bases in between. Germline lookup yields CDR1 SGHAT and CDR2 FQNNGV. The CDR3 loop spans 15 amino acids. CDR3 amino acids: CASSLDPGGTGELFF. Written as DNA, the CDR3 is TGTGCCAGCAGCTTAGACCCAGGGGGGACCGGGGAGCTGTTTTTT.

The chain recombines TRBV19 with TRBJ2-1; 15 bases agree with TRBD2. Germline CDR1 reads LNHDA; CDR2 reads SQIVND (reference sequence). The CDR3 is 18 residues long. V shed 7 bases and J 4 bases; nucleotides not matched to a gene: 11. Here the CDR3 reads CASTPIGTSGGFYNEQFF. CDR3 DNA: TGTGCCAGTACCCCTATTGGGACTAGCGGGGGGTTTTACAATGAGCAGTTCTTC.

The V gene is TRBV5-1, the J gene TRBJ2-5; 7 nucleotides align to TRBD1. The CDR3 has 15 amino acids. V lost 1 base and J lost 4; bases outside the gene matches: 7. From germline, CDR1 is SGHRS and CDR2 YFSETQ. CDR3 amino acids: CASSLYGTDPETQYF. CDR3 sequence (DNA): TGCGCCAGCAGCTTGTATGGGACAGATCCAGAGACCCAGTACTTC.

A single count supports this clone. This chain connects TRBV24-1 to TRBJ2-7; the match to TRBD1 covers 9 bases. After removal of 4 bases from V and 5 bases from J, the junction contained 5 bases not matched to a gene. The CDR3 totals 14 residues. CDR1 and CDR2 (germline): KGHDR, SFDVKD. The CDR3 here is CATSDSGTGNEQYF. As DNA, the CDR3 is TGTGCCACCAGTGACTCCGGGACAGGGAACGAGCAGTACTTC.

The CDR3, as DNA: TGTGCCAGCAGCCAAGGGGGGGAAAATTCACCCCTCCACTTT. Translated: CASSQGGENSPLHF. The chain employs TRBV3-1 (or the pseudogene TRBV3-2) and TRBJ1-6, with D possibly matching TRBD1 (5 bases). Germline V gives CDR1 LGHDT, CDR2 YNNKEL (reference sequence). This CDR3 has 14 residues. With 1 base removed from V and 7 bases from J, the gap between germline ends came to 8 bases.

The V and J genes are TRBV12-3 or TRBV12-4 and TRBJ2-7; no clear D. The CDR3 covers 13 residues. V was shortened by 3 bases and J by 3 bases, with 9 bases between the two germline ends. CDR3 sequence (DNA): TGTGCCAGCAGTTTCGATGCGGACTACGAGCAGTACTTC. Amino acid sequence: CASSFDADYEQYF.

This clone came up once. The chain employs TRBV6-1 and TRBJ2-1; 10 bases agree with TRBD2. The ends lost 3 bases at V and 9 bases at J; junction bases unmatched: 5. This CDR3 comprises 14 residues. The germline V gene has CDR1 MNHNS and CDR2 SASEGT. The CDR3 region is CASSDSGGRGEQFF. The CDR3 DNA is TGTGCCAGCAGTGATAGCGGGGGGCGAGGTGAGCAGTTCTTC.

The table lists this clone with a count of one. V and J are TRBV18 and TRBJ1-2; 8 nucleotides line up with TRBD1. V dropped 1 base and J dropped 0; count of bases not matched to a gene: 10. The CDR3 spans 18 residues. Germline-derived CDR1 and CDR2 are KGHSH and LQKENI. The CDR3 bases are TGTGCCAGCTCACCACTAGGACAGGGATATGGAGCTAACTATGGCTACACCTTC. Amino acid sequence: CASSPLGQGYGANYGYTF. The full variable domain, completed using reference TRBV18 and TRBJ1-2, is NAGVMQNPRHLVRRRGQEARLRCSPMKGHSHVYWYRQLPEEGLKFMVYLQKENIIDESGMPKERFSAEFPKEGPSILRIQQVVRGDSAAYFCASSPLGQGYGANYGYTFGSGTRLTVV.

The chain is built from TRBV6-1 and TRBJ1-1, with D maybe TRBD1 (6 bases). The CDR3 spans 13 residues. Germline-derived CDR1 and CDR2 are MNHNS and SASEGT. Trimming removed 1 base from V and 11 bases from J, with 14 bases in between. The CDR3 nucleotides read TGTGCCAGCAGTGAAGGGGGGGGCAGGGCGGCTTTCTTT. Translation: CASSEGGGRAAFF.

This chain connects TRBV5-8 to TRBJ1-2, with 9 bases that match TRBD1. CDR1 is SGHTS and CDR2 is YDEGEE in the germline V gene. The CDR3 loop spans 15 amino acids. With 0 bases clipped from V and 5 bases from J, the junction kept 5 bases outside the gene matches. CDR3 loop: CASSLGGQGLYGYTF. The CDR3 DNA is TGTGCCAGCAGCTTGGGGGGACAGGGACTATATGGCTACACCTTC.

The rearrangement joins TRBV6-5 to TRBJ2-2; D call uncertain. In germline, CDR1 is MNHEY, CDR2 SVGAGI. Trimming removed 0 bases at V and 4 bases at J, with 9 bases between. This CDR3 has 15 amino acids. The CDR3 region has the DNA TGTGCCAGCAGTTACTCTTATAGAGGCACCGGGGAGCTGTTTTTT. This translates into CASSYSYRGTGELFF.